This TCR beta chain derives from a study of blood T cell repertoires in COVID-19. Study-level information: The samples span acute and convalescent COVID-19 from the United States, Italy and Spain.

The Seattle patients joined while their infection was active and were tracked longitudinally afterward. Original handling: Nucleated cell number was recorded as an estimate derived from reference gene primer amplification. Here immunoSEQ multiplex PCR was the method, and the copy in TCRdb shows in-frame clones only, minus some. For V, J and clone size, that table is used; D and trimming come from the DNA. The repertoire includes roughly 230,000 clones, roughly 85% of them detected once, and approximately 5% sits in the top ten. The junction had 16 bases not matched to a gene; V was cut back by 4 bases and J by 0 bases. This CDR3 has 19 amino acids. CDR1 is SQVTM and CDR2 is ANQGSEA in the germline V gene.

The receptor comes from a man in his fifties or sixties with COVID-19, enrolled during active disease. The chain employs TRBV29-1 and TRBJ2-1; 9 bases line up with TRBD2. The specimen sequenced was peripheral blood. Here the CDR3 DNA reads TGCAGCGTTGTACTCCTAGCGGGGATAGCTAGAAGCTCCTACAATGAGCAGTTCTTC. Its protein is CSVVLLAGIARSSYNEQFF.